This TCR beta chain was identified during a study of blood T cell repertoires in COVID-19. About the research overall: From the United States, Italy and Spain came samples of acute and convalescent COVID-19. PBMCs, B-cell-depleted T cells, or T cells were the source of the cDNA or gDNA that made up the material.

The germline V gene encodes CDR1 KGHSH and CDR2 LQKENI. Deletions cut 3 bases from V and 1 base from J, with 8 bases between. The CDR3 length is 14 residues. Repertoires were generated with immunoSEQ multiplex PCR, while TCRdb's copy carries only in-frame clones and drops some. This repertoire shows roughly 55,000 clones, around 83% found once; its top ten account for about 2%. The sequenced material came from peripheral blood. The rearrangement joins TRBV18 to TRBJ2-3; D call uncertain. This TCR derives from a woman aged 55-70 years with acute or convalescent COVID-19. Written as DNA, the CDR3 is TGTGCCAGCTCACCGAGCACTCGCACAGATACGCAGTATTTT. Translating gives CASSPSTRTDTQYF.